These 25 T cell receptor beta chains share one sample of origin, sequenced in a study of blood T cell repertoires in COVID-19. Method: immunoSEQ multiplex PCR; TCRdb's copy keeps in-frame clones and lacks some. Found here are some 490,000 clones, 70% to 90% of them singletons; the top ten hold approximately 8%. The specimen was PBMCs or T cells enriched from blood (not recorded which). These TCRs come from a woman aged 55-69 years who had recovered from COVID-19.

This clone occurred once. CDR3 loop: CASSFSGVGEQFF. CDR3 in DNA: TGTGCCAGCAGTTTTTCAGGGGTCGGTGAGCAGTTCTTC. The chain is built from TRBV12-3 or TRBV12-4 and TRBJ2-1; the D gene is possibly TRBD1 (6 bases). V was clipped by 3 bases and J by 9 bases, with 12 bases between them. The CDR3 covers 13 residues.

The V and J genes are TRBV5-1 and TRBJ1-4; 7 positions agree with TRBD1. The CDR3 totals 13 residues. Germline V CDR1 and CDR2: SGHRS, YFSETQ. The trim removed 2 bases at V and 8 bases at J, leaving 3 bases unmatched. The chain's CDR3 is CASSFTGDEKLFF. In DNA form, the CDR3 reads TGCGCCAGCAGCTTTACAGGGGACGAAAAACTGTTTTTT.

V is TRBV7-9 and J is TRBJ1-1; D possibly corresponds to TRBD1 (6 bases). V was clipped by 7 bases and J by 5 bases, with 17 bases between them. CDR1 and CDR2 from the germline V gene are SEHNR and FQNEAQ (reference sequence). CDR3 length: 14 residues. In nucleotides, the CDR3 is TGTGCCAGCACCCGGGCCAGGGGAGAGACTGAAGCTTTCTTT. Residues: CASTRARGETEAFF. Supplemented by reference TRBV7-9 and TRBJ1-1, the full variable domain reads DTGVSQNPRHKITKRGQNVTFRCDPISEHNRLYWYRQTLGQGPEFLTYFQNEAQLEKSRLLSDRFSAERPKGSFSTLEIQRTEQGDSAMYLCASTRARGETEAFFGQGTRLTVV.

This rearrangement joins TRBV19 to TRBJ1-3; no clear D gene. Trimming cost V 5 bases and J 3 bases, with 2 bases left between them. The CDR3 is 11 residues long. In germline, CDR1 is LNHDA, CDR2 SQIVND (reference sequence). CDR3 sequence reads: CASSHGNTIYF. The CDR3 region has the DNA TGTGCCAGTAGTCATGGAAACACCATATATTTT.

The V and J genes are TRBV14 and TRBJ1-6; no reliable D call. This CDR3 is 13 amino acids long. Germline values: CDR1 SGHDN, CDR2 FVKESK. V gave up 1 base and J gave up 8 bases, with 6 bases separating them. CDR3 nucleotide sequence: TGTGCCAGCAGCCAAGTGGCTTATTCACCCCTCCACTTT. It yields the protein CASSQVAYSPLHF.

The genes are TRBV19 and TRBJ2-5; weak D call: TRBD1 (6 bases). This CDR3 has 16 residues. V was pared by 4 bases and J by 1 base, with 16 bases between. Germline V gene lookup returns CDR1 LNHDA and CDR2 SQIVND (reference sequence). The CDR3 loop reads CASSTLGQLLQETQYF. The CDR3 nucleotides are TGTGCCAGTAGTACCCTCGGACAGTTACTCCAAGAGACCCAGTACTTC. The full variable domain, with the rest looked up from reference TRBV19 and TRBJ2-5, is DGGITQSPKYLFRKEGQNVTLSCEQNLNHDAMYWYRQDPGQGLRLIYYSQIVNDFQKGDIAEGYSVSREKKESFPLTVTSAQKNPTAFYLCASSTLGQLLQETQYFGPGTRLLVL.

This chain links TRBV24-1 with TRBJ2-1, with D possibly matching TRBD2 (6 bases). Germline V CDR1 and CDR2: KGHDR, SFDVKD. The CDR3 length is 16 residues. The V end lost 3 bases, the J end lost 9 bases, and 20 bases lay between the germline ends. The CDR3 coding sequence is TGTGCCACCAGTGATCCTCAGACGGGACTCGCTGGTGAGCAGTTCTTC. Protein: CATSDPQTGLAGEQFF.

About this clone: This CDR3 is also generated by other DNA sequences in the sample. The chain recombines TRBV5-6 with TRBJ1-4; 12 bases are a match to TRBD1. The V gene's germline CDR1 is SGHDT and CDR2 YYEEEE. J was trimmed by 8 bases and V by 4 bases; bases with no gene match: 6. CDR3 length equals 15 residues. This CDR3 is CASSLRGTGGEKLFF. The CDR3 nucleotides read TGTGCCAGCAGCCTCCGCGGGACAGGGGGCGAAAAACTGTTTTTT.

The CDR3 here is CASSPGQGLTDTQYF. CDR3 nucleotide sequence: TGTGCCAGCTCACCGGGACAGGGGTTAACAGATACGCAGTATTTT. The chain couples TRBV18 to TRBJ2-3; 10 positions match TRBD1. Germline V gives CDR1 KGHSH, CDR2 LQKENI. This CDR3 comprises 15 residues. Germline trimming cut 3 bases from V and 3 bases from J; bases unmatched to any gene: 3.

This clone was recorded only once. Other DNA sequences in this sample translate to the same CDR3. The CDR3 region is CASSHLGLNTEAFF. CDR3 sequence (DNA): TGTGCCAGCAGCCATTTGGGGCTGAACACTGAAGCTTTCTTT. The chain combines TRBV3-1 (or the pseudogene TRBV3-2) with TRBJ1-1, with a possible D match to TRBD1 (5 bases). V was cut by 3 bases and J by 0 bases, with 8 bases left in between. Germline CDR1 reads LGHDT; CDR2 reads YNNKEL (reference sequence). This CDR3 has 14 amino acids.

The chain employs TRBV12-3 or TRBV12-4 and TRBJ1-2, with D uncertain. This CDR3 is built from 13 residues. The V and J ends lost 4 bases and 7 bases respectively, with 13 bases between them. CDR3: CASSWPPHRGYTF. The CDR3 nucleotides read TGTGCCAGCAGTTGGCCCCCGCATCGTGGCTACACCTTC.

V is TRBV30 and J is TRBJ2-7; tentative D call: TRBD1 (5 bases). Germline assignment: CDR1 GTSNPN and CDR2 SVGIG (reference sequence). V was trimmed by 0 bases and J by 0 bases, leaving 15 bases between them. The length of the CDR3 is 16 residues. This CDR3 reads CAWSVVGQWSSYEQYF. The CDR3 nucleotides read TGTGCCTGGAGTGTAGTGGGGCAGTGGAGCTCCTACGAGCAGTACTTC.

V is TRBV2 and J is TRBJ2-7; 10 bases map to TRBD1. V lost 6 bases and J lost 5; bases outside the gene matches: 7. The CDR3 is 14 residues long. Per the germline V gene, CDR1 is SNHLY and CDR2 is FYNNEI. DNA for the CDR3: TGTGCCAGCAGCCGTAGGACAGGGGGGCACGAGCAGTACTTC. Protein sequence: CASSRRTGGHEQYF.

V usage is TRBV29-1 and J usage is TRBJ1-4, with D possibly matching TRBD1 (6 bases). In germline, CDR1 is SQVTM, CDR2 ANQGSEA. The V end was cut by 5 bases, the J end by 8 bases, with 21 bases between. CDR3 length: 15 amino acids. CDR3 sequence (DNA): TGCAGCGTTCTTCAGGCGGCAGGGGCAGCAGAAAAACTGTTTTTT. Encoded protein: CSVLQAAGAAEKLFF. Based on the CDR3 plus reference TRBV29-1 and TRBJ1-4, the full variable domain is SAVISQKPSRDICQRGTSLTIQCQVDSQVTMMFWYRQQPGQSLTLIATANQGSEATYESGFVIDKFPISRPNLTFSTLTVSNMSPEDSSIYLCSVLQAAGAAEKLFFGSGTQLSVL.

CDR3: CASSDGGGVDEQYF. The CDR3 nucleotides read TGTGCCAGCAGTGATGGAGGGGGCGTCGACGAGCAGTACTTC. The chain links TRBV2 to TRBJ2-7; tentative D call: TRBD1 (7 bases). V was trimmed by 3 bases and J by 5 bases, leaving 14 bases between them. This CDR3 is 14 amino acids long. Germline V lookup: CDR1 SNHLY, CDR2 FYNNEI.

This clone was observed a handful of times. The chain links TRBV3-1 (or the pseudogene TRBV3-2) to TRBJ1-3; 7 bases match TRBD1. The CDR3 runs to 14 residues. V dropped 5 bases and J dropped 1; count of bases not matched to a gene: 2. Germline loops: CDR1 LGHDT, CDR2 YNNKEL (reference sequence). CDR3: CASSYRGSGNTIYF. CDR3 sequence (DNA): TGTGCCAGCAGCTACAGGGGTTCTGGAAACACCATATATTTT.

This clone was detected only once. The rearrangement joins TRBV2 to TRBJ1-1, with 7 bases identical to TRBD1. The CDR3 is 14 residues long. The V and J ends lost 9 bases and 3 bases, in that order; junction bases with no gene match: 10. Germline assignment: CDR1 SNHLY and CDR2 FYNNEI. CDR3 protein: CASIQGTQYTEAFF. DNA of the CDR3: TGTGCCAGTATACAGGGGACGCAATACACTGAAGCTTTCTTT. Based on the CDR3 plus reference TRBV2 and TRBJ1-1, the full variable domain is EPEVTQTPSHQVTQMGQEVILRCVPISNHLYFYWYRQILGQKVEFLVSFYNNEISEKSEIFDDQFSVERPDGSNFTLKIRSTKLEDSAMYFCASIQGTQYTEAFFGQGTRLTVV.

The chain joins TRBV21-1 to TRBJ1-2. TRBV21-1 corresponds to a pseudogene. CDR3 length: 15 residues. The CDR3 DNA reads as TGTGCCAGCCTTATCGGTTTACCTCTTAACTATGGCTACACCTTC. Protein sequence: CASLIGLPLNYGYTF.

The chain combines TRBV6-1 with TRBJ1-5; a weak D match, TRBD1 (6 bases). The CDR3 is made up of 18 amino acids. V dropped 1 base and J dropped 4 bases, with 20 bases sitting between them. The germline gives CDR1 MNHNS, CDR2 SASEGT. In DNA form, the CDR3 reads TGTGCCAGCAGTGAAGGGACAGCTTACCGGGGTTCAAATCAGCCCCAGCATTTT. It specifies CASSEGTAYRGSNQPQHF.

The V gene is TRBV2, the J gene TRBJ2-1; TRBD2 matches at 8 bases. Trimming at V came to 8 bases and at J to 1 base, leaving 7 bases not matched to a gene. The germline CDR1 and CDR2 sequences are SNHLY and FYNNEI. The length of the CDR3 is 15 residues. CDR3 protein: CASCSAGGSYNEQFF. The DNA for the CDR3 is TGTGCCAGCTGCTCGGCGGGGGGTTCCTACAATGAGCAGTTCTTC.

The rearrangement links TRBV24-1 to TRBJ2-1; D is possibly TRBD2 (6 bases). The CDR3 has 16 amino acids. Germline CDR1 is KGHDR and CDR2 is SFDVKD. With 5 bases removed from V and 0 bases from J, the gap between germline ends came to 13 bases. The DNA for the CDR3 is TGTGCCACCAGTGCAGGAGGGCTGAGCTCCTACAATGAGCAGTTCTTC. Translation: CATSAGGLSSYNEQFF.

This clone occurred a few times. The genes are TRBV9 and TRBJ2-2; TRBD1 matches at 7 bases. With V trimmed by 0 bases and J by 0 bases, 5 bases remained unmatched. Germline V gives CDR1 SGDLS, CDR2 YYNGEE. This CDR3 has 17 residues. The CDR3: CASSVVGTASNTGELFF. The CDR3 nucleotides are TGTGCCAGCAGCGTAGTGGGGACAGCTTCGAACACCGGGGAGCTGTTTTTT.

This chain connects TRBV6-5 to TRBJ2-7; TRBD1 matches at 8 bases. The CDR3 is made up of 15 amino acids. CDR1 is MNHEY and CDR2 is SVGAGI in the germline V gene. V shed 6 bases and J 1 base; nucleotides not matched to a gene: 8. CDR3: CASRVGGTGSYEQYF. CDR3 bases: TGTGCCAGCAGGGTTGGAGGGACAGGATCCTACGAGCAGTACTTC.

V usage is TRBV5-4 and J usage is TRBJ2-7, with TRBD1 identical over 8 bases. The trim removed 4 bases at V and 6 bases at J, leaving 6 bases unmatched. The V gene's germline CDR1 is SGHNT and CDR2 YYREEE (reference sequence). The CDR3 runs 13 residues. The CDR3: CASSPRGLREQYF. CDR3 coding DNA: TGTGCCAGCAGCCCCAGGGGGCTTCGCGAGCAGTACTTC.

Note on this clone: Other nucleotide sequences from this sample produce the same CDR3. This sequence joins TRBV6-5 and TRBJ2-5; D might be TRBD1 (7 bases). Germline V gene lookup returns CDR1 MNHEY and CDR2 SVGAGI. Trimming shortened V by 0 bases and J by 4 bases, and 9 bases separated the two germline ends. This CDR3 region has 14 residues. The CDR3 spells CASSYSEGAETQYF. In DNA, the CDR3 is TGTGCCAGCAGTTACTCGGAGGGGGCAGAGACCCAGTACTTC.